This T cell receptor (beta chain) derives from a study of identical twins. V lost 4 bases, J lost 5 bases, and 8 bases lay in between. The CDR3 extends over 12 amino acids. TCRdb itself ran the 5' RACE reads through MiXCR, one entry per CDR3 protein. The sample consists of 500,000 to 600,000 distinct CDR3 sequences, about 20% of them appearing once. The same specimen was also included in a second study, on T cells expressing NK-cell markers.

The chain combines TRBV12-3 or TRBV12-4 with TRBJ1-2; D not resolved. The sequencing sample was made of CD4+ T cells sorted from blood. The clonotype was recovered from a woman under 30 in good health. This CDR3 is CASSSHSYGYTF. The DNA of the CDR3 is TGTGCCAGCAGTTCCCACAGTTATGGCTACACCTTC.